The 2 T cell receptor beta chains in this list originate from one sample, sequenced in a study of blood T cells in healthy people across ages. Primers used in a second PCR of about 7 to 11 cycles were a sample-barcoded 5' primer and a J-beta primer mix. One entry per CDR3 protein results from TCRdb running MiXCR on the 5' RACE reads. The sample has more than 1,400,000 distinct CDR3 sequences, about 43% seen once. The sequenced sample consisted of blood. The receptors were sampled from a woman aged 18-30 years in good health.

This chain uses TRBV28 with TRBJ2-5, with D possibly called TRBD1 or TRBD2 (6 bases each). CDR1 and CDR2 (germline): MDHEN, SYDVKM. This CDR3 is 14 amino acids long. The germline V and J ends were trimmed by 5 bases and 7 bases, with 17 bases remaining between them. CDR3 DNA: TGTGCCAGCAGTGCTTCGGGGGCGCGGGGGACCCAGTACTTC. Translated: CASSASGARGTQYF.

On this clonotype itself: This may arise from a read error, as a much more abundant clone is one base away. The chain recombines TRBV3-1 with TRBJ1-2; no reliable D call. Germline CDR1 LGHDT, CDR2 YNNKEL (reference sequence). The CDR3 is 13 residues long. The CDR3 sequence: CASGQEGFYGYTF. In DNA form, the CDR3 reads TGTGCCAGCGGCCAAGAAGGGTTCTATGGCTACACCTTC.